This T cell receptor beta chain emerged from a study of identical twins. Whole-study results and caveats: The models gave estimates that fell short of the out-of-frame TCR alpha sharing seen in monozygotic twins.

The CDR3 spans 16 residues. V was shortened by 7 bases and J by 2 bases, with 22 bases between the two germline ends. CDR1 and CDR2 (germline): SQVTM, ANQGSEA. Unique molecular identifiers were present on the cDNA, which also gained a universal primer site by template switching. Each CDR3 protein gets one entry after TCRdb re-called the 5' RACE reads with MiXCR. This table has over 550,000 distinct CDR3 sequences, about 7.6% appearing once. This clonotype was recorded a few times. The antigen remains unidentified. This same sample was also part of a study on yellow fever vaccine responses in identical twins.

The sequenced material came from PBMCs. The clonotype was recovered from a woman in her late teens or twenties in good health. The rearrangement links TRBV29-1 to TRBJ2-3, with D unclear. CDR3 in amino acids: CSANPGVSTLTDTQYF. CDR3 bases: TGCAGCGCCAACCCCGGAGTCAGTACGCTCACAGATACGCAGTATTTT.